This T cell receptor (beta chain) was captured by sequencing in a study of blood T cells in healthy people across ages. Overall study findings and caveats: Per million T cells, the diversity of TCR beta decreased roughly linearly as age advanced. Since the PBMCs were unsorted, naive and antigen-experienced cells could not be conclusively compared. In the absence of known donor CMV status, changes in expanded clonotypes were possibly confounded.

A sample-barcoded 5' primer and a J-beta primer mix were used in a second PCR of roughly 7 to 11 cycles. The template-switch adaptor was a 5' adaptor with 12 random nucleotides. It tagged each cDNA molecule. TCRdb re-called the 5' RACE reads through MiXCR, storing one row per CDR3 protein. The table lists approximately 1,700,000 distinct CDR3 sequences, around 40% of them singletons, with approximately 22% in the top ten. Germline V gene sequence: CDR1 SGHTA, CDR2 FQGNSA. With 9 bases clipped from V and 2 bases from J, the junction kept 15 bases outside the gene matches. The CDR3 is 17 amino acids. The sample holds a few counts of this clonotype. As yet, its antigen is unknown.

Specimen: blood. The J gene is TRBJ2-3, the V gene TRBV7-2, with 9 bases aligning to TRBD2. The sequence was collected from a human donor in good health. As DNA, the CDR3 is TGTGCCAGGCCGCGGGGGGGTTGGCCTTCTAACACAGATACGCAGTATTTT. Encoded protein: CARPRGGWPSNTDTQYF.